The entry that follows covers one T cell receptor (beta chain) sequence. Its antigen is currently not known. Base qualities are not at hand, and no much larger clone is one base apart. TCR beta CDR3 regions were amplified from RNA transcripts. The first round of RT-PCR for the TCR CDR3 was performed with the HTBI primer set and the Qiagen OneStep RT-PCR kit. A second multiplex PCR round built the libraries, followed by size selection and purification. Paired-end sequencing of the libraries was performed with 100 bp reads on an Illumina HiSeq2000. As for how the authors treated the data: SOAPnuke was used to process the raw data, removing reads that contained adapters or uncalled bases, had a mean Phred below 15, or lacked an exact match to the constant primer or identifier. High-quality paired reads were merged using COPE v1.2.5, and each unique nucleotide sequence was defined as a clonotype. Clonotypes were aligned to IMGT TRBV, TRBD and TRBJ reference segments using MiTCR v1.1. Analysis was restricted to V-J combinations with a frequency above 0.0001, which covered 99.2% of repertoires. The TCS score was defined as the ratio of F50 (clonal expansion) to E x V (chaos), calculated using BLOSUM62-based TCRdist between CDR3 peptides within each V-J. Welch's t-statistics and random forest reduced just over 500 V-J features to roughly 13, which were used in a naive Bayes classifier (R e1071). TCRdb cleaned the public reads at Q25 with fastp, built clones with MiXCR and kept in-frame beta chains. Merged by CDR3 protein, the rows form single entries marked with the most common genes and DNA. Clone size and V and J calls follow TCRdb, not the original study. The sample includes hundreds of thousands of distinct CDR3 sequences, with 15% to 20% observed a single time. Of the sample, around 4% falls within the top ten clones.

The sample belongs to a study of T cells in Graves' hyperthyroidism and ophthalmopathy (dated by TCRdb to the late 2010s). Broadly, across the study: Peripheral blood samples were taken at the time of initial diagnosis, prior to any treatment. An independent validation cohort of 18 to 20 hyperthyroidism patients and approximately 16 patients who later progressed to ophthalmopathy tested prospective prediction of ophthalmopathy. The paper reports TCR Vbeta CDR3 sequencing of about 140 peripheral blood samples: approximately 41 ophthalmopathy, under 85 hyperthyroidism and around 17 progressor patients. Thyroid tissue and blood T-cell repertoires from six Graves' hyperthyroidism patients were also compared in the study. To identify distinguishing TCR V-J signatures, a discovery cohort of about 100 patients was used, comprising 43 with Graves' ophthalmopathy and some 57 with stable Graves' hyperthyroidism. For training and testing, the 100 or so patients in the discovery cohort were randomly divided in a 7:3 ratio. After blood sampling, hyperthyroidism patients were treated with methimazole at a starting dose of 30 mg daily, and ophthalmopathy patients were treated with high-dose intravenous methylprednisolone. Findings and caveats that apply to the study as a whole: No statistical method was used to fix the sample size in advance, and group allocation was not hidden from the investigators. A model built on a 13 V-J signature distinguished ophthalmopathy from stable hyperthyroidism, reaching 87.88% sensitivity and around 81% specificity in cross-validation and 80%/75% in testing. In validation, progression to ophthalmopathy was predicted by the model with nearly 71% sensitivity and 72.22% specificity, a median of approximately 6.5 months before onset. Most expanded thyroid clonotypes (frequency above 0.001) were also found in blood, which suggests that blood repertoires may mirror thyroid immune responses.

Stable Graves' hyperthyroidism was defined as no progression to ophthalmopathy during 18 months of follow-up. Hyperthyroidism patients were aged 18 to 65 years and newly diagnosed, with disease duration of less than 2 months. Patients with uncontrolled infections, other autoimmune diseases, pregnancy or lactation were excluded. Diagnoses were based on clinical symptoms, serum thyroxine and TRAb, thyroid ultrasound and orbital computed tomography. PBMCs were isolated from more than 8 ml of fresh peripheral blood by Ficoll-Paque density gradient centrifugation. Total RNA was extracted with Trizol reagent, and quality was checked on an Agilent 2100 Bioanalyzer. CDR1 is given as SGHRS and CDR2 as YFSETQ, both from the germline V gene. The CDR3 goes from the cysteine to the phenylalanine over 13 residues. CDR3 DNA only is kept here, 39 bases in frame from base 1. The trim is 6 bases for V and 4 bases for J, with a gap of 10 bases between the germline ends.

This TCR derives from a woman in her thirties with Graves' hyperthyroidism. The chain employs TRBV5-1 and TRBJ2-2; the D gene is perhaps TRBD2, from 6 matching bases. The source material was blood. In nucleotides, the sequence is TGCGCCAGCATGGAGGGTAGCACCGGGGAGCTGTTTTTT. Its protein reads: CASMEGSTGELFF. Supplemented by the reference TRBV5-1 and TRBJ2-2 proteins around the CDR3, the complete variable domain is KAGVTQTPRYLIKTRGQQVTLSCSPISGHRSVSWYQQTPGQGLQFLFEYFSETQRNKGNFPGRFSGRQFSNSRSEMNVSTLELGDSALYLCASMEGSTGELFFGEGSRLTVL.